Presented here are 8 T cell receptor beta chains from one specimen sequenced in a study of cytomegalovirus exposure and HLA in healthy donors. The PCR used 60 Vbeta and 13 Jbeta primers. Some clones are missing from TCRdb's copy, which holds only in-frame ones; the method was immunoSEQ multiplex PCR. The table records under 200,000 clones, approximately 80% of them present only once. Sequenced input: PBMCs. The receptors come from a woman in her 50s in good health and CMV-seronegative.

V gene TRBV6-6 combines with J gene TRBJ1-5; 7 bases fit TRBD1. Trimming at V came to 5 bases and at J to 4 bases, leaving 5 bases not matched to a gene. The CDR3 sequence is 14 residues long. Germline V lookup: CDR1 MNHNY, CDR2 SVGAGI (reference sequence). The chain's CDR3 is CASSGDRENQPQHF. CDR3 bases: TGTGCCAGCAGTGGGGACAGAGAGAATCAGCCCCAGCATTTT.

The chain uses TRBV11-2 and TRBJ2-5; tentative D call: TRBD1 (5 bases). The CDR3 covers 14 residues. The ends were cut back, 2 bases at V and 2 bases at J, with 9 bases in the middle. The V gene's germline CDR1 is SGHAT and CDR2 FQNNGV. CDR3 DNA: TGTGCCAGCAGCTTATTTCCAGGGCAAGAGACCCAGTACTTC. Protein: CASSLFPGQETQYF.

This clone came up a few times. The rearrangement links TRBV9 to TRBJ2-5; 11 bases align to TRBD2. After removal of 0 bases from V and 6 bases from J, the junction contained 10 bases not matched to a gene. This CDR3 has 17 amino acids. CDR1 and CDR2 (germline): SGDLS, YYNGEE. The CDR3 loop is CASSVGPTSGDAKTQYF. CDR3 nucleotides: TGTGCCAGCAGCGTAGGCCCGACTAGCGGGGACGCGAAGACCCAGTACTTC.

The chain links TRBV6-4 to TRBJ2-1; 7 nucleotides agree with TRBD2. With V trimmed by 2 bases and J by 5 bases, 9 bases remained unmatched. This CDR3 spans 16 amino acids. In germline, CDR1 is MRHNA, CDR2 SNTAGT. CDR3 nucleotides: TGTGCCAGCAGTGACCATCCTGGGGGGGGGAACAATGAGCAGTTCTTC. Translation gives CASSDHPGGGNNEQFF.

The chain joins TRBV28 to TRBJ2-1; 14 positions agree with TRBD2. Unmatched junction bases numbered 3, after V lost 0 bases and J lost 8 bases. The CDR3 runs 16 residues. Germline V gives CDR1 MDHEN, CDR2 SYDVKM. This CDR3 reads CASSLWGTSGRDEQFF. For the CDR3, the DNA is TGTGCCAGCAGTTTATGGGGGACTAGCGGGAGAGATGAGCAGTTCTTC.

The V gene is TRBV19, the J gene TRBJ1-1, with 8 bases fitting TRBD1. V lost 7 bases, J lost 1 base, and 8 bases stayed unmatched. The CDR3 contains 15 residues. Germline V lookup: CDR1 LNHDA, CDR2 SQIVND (reference sequence). This CDR3 reads CASKQGVMGNTEAFF. CDR3 DNA sequence: TGTGCCAGTAAACAGGGGGTAATGGGGAACACTGAAGCTTTCTTT.

The chain couples TRBV18 to TRBJ2-5, with TRBD2 matching over 9 bases. The CDR3 spans 17 residues. Unmatched junction bases numbered 9, after V lost 3 bases and J lost 1 base. Germline V gene lookup returns CDR1 KGHSH and CDR2 LQKENI. The CDR3 is CASSPLWVSGGQETQYF. CDR3 in DNA: TGTGCCAGCTCACCTTTGTGGGTTAGCGGGGGCCAAGAGACCCAGTACTTC.

The sample holds one count of this clone. The chain carries TRBV27 and TRBJ2-1; 7 bases are a match to TRBD1. The germline V gene has CDR1 MNHEY and CDR2 SMNVEV (reference sequence). This CDR3 comprises 15 residues. Trimming cost V 7 bases and J 4 bases; bases outside gene matches: 10. CDR3 nucleotides: TGTGCCAGCAATCCCGGGACAGATCCTTACAATGAGCAGTTCTTC. Its translation: CASNPGTDPYNEQFF.